Listed below are T cell receptor beta chains from one sample, sequenced in a study of cytomegalovirus exposure and HLA in healthy donors. Clones were read by immunoSEQ multiplex PCR, and TCRdb kept only the in-frame ones, dropping some. The table shows about 170,000 clones, with roughly four fifths occurring only once. The sample taken for sequencing was PBMCs. These receptors all come from a man between 18 and 29 years old in good health and CMV-seronegative. Both conserved end residues are part of each CDR3. The D gene is left open where the match is weak. For some rows the clone size is stated as once, few or many, or as a class when expanded; others skip it.

J gene | V gene | clone size | D gene | CDR3 DNA | CDR3 protein
TRBJ2-1 | TRBV10-3 | - | TRBD1 | TGTGCCATCAGTGGACAGGGGCCCCACAATGAGCAGTTCTTC | CAISGQGPHNEQFF
TRBJ1-4 | TRBV7-9 | - | - | TGTGCCAGCAGCGAGGGAATAGGGAACGAAAAACTGTTTTTT | CASSEGIGNEKLFF
TRBJ2-2 | TRBV6-1 | once | - | TGTGCCAGCAGTCCGGGACTCAACACCGGGGAGCTGTTTTTT | CASSPGLNTGELFF
TRBJ2-1 | TRBV9 | - | TRBD2 | TGTGCCAGCAGCGGATCTAGCGGGAGGTGGGTCCGTGAGCAGTTCTTC | CASSGSSGRWVREQFF
TRBJ2-4 | TRBV5-1 | - | TRBD2 | TGCGCCAGCAGCTCATATTCTAGCGGGGGGGGTCGGAACATTCAGTACTTC | CASSSYSSGGGRNIQYF
TRBJ2-7 | TRBV5-4 | - | - | TGTGCCAGCAGCGAAGGGGTAACTGCCTACGAGCAGTACTTC | CASSEGVTAYEQYF
TRBJ2-5 | TRBV13 | - | TRBD1 | TGTGCCAGCAGCTTAGAAGGGACAGGAGGAGGAGAGACCCAGTACTTC | CASSLEGTGGGETQYF
TRBJ1-2 | TRBV5-1 | - | TRBD1 | TGCGCCAGCAGCCCGGGGACAGGGCCCTATGGCTACACCTTC | CASSPGTGPYGYTF
TRBJ2-7 | TRBV7-6 | once | - | TGTGCCAGCAGCATGGGCGGGTCGTCGTCCTACGAGCAGTACTTC | CASSMGGSSSYEQYF
TRBJ2-1 | TRBV5-6 | - | - | TGTGCCAGCAGCTTGGCAGGGGTGTCCTACAATGAGCAGTTCTTC | CASSLAGVSYNEQFF
TRBJ2-3 | TRBV19 | - | TRBD2 | TGTGCCAGTAGTAACCTAGCGGTAACAGATACGCAGTATTTT | CASSNLAVTDTQYF
TRBJ2-1 | TRBV13 | - | - | TGTGCCAGCAGCTCGAAGCGGAATGAGCAGTTCTTC | CASSSKRNEQFF
TRBJ1-3 | TRBV5-6 | - | - | TGTGCCAGCAGCGTAAGACACGGATTTAGCTCTGGAAACACCATATATTTT | CASSVRHGFSSGNTIYF
TRBJ2-2 | TRBV9 | few | TRBD2 | TGTGCCAGCAGCGTAGGGACTAGCATTTGGGACTCCGGGGAGCTGTTTTTT | CASSVGTSIWDSGELFF
TRBJ2-7 | TRBV5-1 | - | - | TGCGCCAGCAGCCCTACGACAGCCGAGCAGTACTTC | CASSPTTAEQYF
TRBJ1-6 | TRBV6-5 | - | - | TGTGCCAGCAGTTACCGCGGGGGGAGAGGGAATTCACCCCTCCACTTT | CASSYRGGRGNSPLHF
TRBJ1-1 | TRBV4-3 | - | - | TGCGCCAGCAGCCAAGGGGAGGGGGCTGAAGCTTTCTTT | CASSQGEGAEAFF
TRBJ2-7 | TRBV30 | - | - | TGTGCCTGGAGTGTACGTGTAGGCGGCGAGCAGTACTTC | CAWSVRVGGEQYF
TRBJ1-2 | TRBV6-5 | - | - | TGTGCCAGCAGTTACTGGGGGGACGCTCGCGGCTACACCTTC | CASSYWGDARGYTF
TRBJ2-1 | TRBV5-5 | many | - | TGTGCCACCAGCATTCAGGACAACTCCTACAATGAGCAGTTCTTC | CATSIQDNSYNEQFF
TRBJ2-7 | TRBV28 | - | TRBD2 | TGTGCCAGCAGTTTAGGGACTAGCGAGTACGAGCAGTACTTC | CASSLGTSEYEQYF
TRBJ2-7 | TRBV10-3 | - | TRBD2 | TGTGCCATCAGTACAGGGACTAGCGGGAGACCACCCTACGAGCAGTACTTC | CAISTGTSGRPPYEQYF
TRBJ2-7 | TRBV6-6 | once | - | TGTGCCAGCAGTTACTCCCGCGGAACCTACGAGCAGTACTTC | CASSYSRGTYEQYF
TRBJ2-7 | TRBV7-9 | once | TRBD2 | TGTGCCAGCACCAATAGCGGGGGGTCCCCTCCTTACGAGCAGTACTTC | CASTNSGGSPPYEQYF
TRBJ2-1 | TRBV11-3 | - | - | TGTGCCAGCAGCTTCGCCCCTTTGGTCACATACAATGAGCAGTTCTTC | CASSFAPLVTYNEQFF
TRBJ1-4 | TRBV5-1 | - | - | TGCGCCAGCAGCTTGGCCGCTAGGGAGGGAGGAAAACTGTTTTTT | CASSLAAREGGKLFF
TRBJ2-7 | TRBV19 | - | - | TGTGCCAGTAGTATTTCCAGGGACGGGGGCGAGCAGTACTTC | CASSISRDGGEQYF
TRBJ2-1 | TRBV5-1 | - | TRBD2 | TGCGCCAGCAGCCAAAATAGCGGGGGCCACAATGAGCAGTTCTTC | CASSQNSGGHNEQFF
TRBJ2-7 | TRBV7-2 | - | - | TGTGCCAGCAGCTTAGGAAGGGGGGGGTACGAGCAGTACTTC | CASSLGRGGYEQYF
TRBJ2-3 | TRBV5-1 | - | TRBD2 | TGCGCCAGCAGCTTCGACCTTAGCGGGGAAGCCACAGATACGCAGTATTTT | CASSFDLSGEATDTQYF
TRBJ2-3 | TRBV5-1 | - | - | TGCGCCAGCGTCCCACATGGGCTTAGCACAGATACGCAGTATTTT | CASVPHGLSTDTQYF
TRBJ1-3 | TRBV27 | - | - | TGTGCCAGCAGTCCGGCCCTAAGGGAGTCTGGAAACACCATATATTTT | CASSPALRESGNTIYF
TRBJ1-5 | TRBV19 | - | - | TGTGCCAGTAGTTCCCAATCGACTGGACAGCCCCAGCATTTT | CASSSQSTGQPQHF
TRBJ1-2 | TRBV11-2 | - | - | TGTGCCAGCAGCTTACTCGGGGGTGGCTACACCTTC | CASSLLGGGYTF
TRBJ2-7 | TRBV27 | - | TRBD2 | TGTGCCAGCAGTCTAAGGGCGGGAGGGCCTACCGAGCAGTACTTC | CASSLRAGGPTEQYF
TRBJ2-5 | TRBV30 | - | - | TGTGCCTGGGGACAGACATTCCAAGAGACCCAGTACTTC | CAWGQTFQETQYF
TRBJ2-5 | TRBV4-2 | - | TRBD2 | TGTGCCAGCAGACTCGGACTAGCGGGGGGAATGTACCGAGAGACCCAGTACTTC | CASRLGLAGGMYRETQYF
TRBJ2-7 | TRBV2 | - | TRBD1 | TGTGCCAGCAGTCACAGGGGAACGGACTACGAGCAGTACTTC | CASSHRGTDYEQYF
TRBJ2-3 | TRBV28 | - | - | TGTGCCAGCAGTTTTCGGTTAGATACGCAGTATTTT | CASSFRLDTQYF
TRBJ2-2 | TRBV5-4 | - | - | TGTGCCAGCAGCTTGGACGAGGGTCTGGCGAACACCGGGGAGCTGTTTTTT | CASSLDEGLANTGELFF
TRBJ2-7 | TRBV7-9 | - | - | TGTGCCATCGGAAGGACAGCCACCTACGAGCAGTACTTC | CAIGRTATYEQYF
TRBJ2-3 | TRBV6-5 | - | - | TGTGCCAGCAGTTACTCTATTCTAGCAGCAGATACGCAGTATTTT | CASSYSILAADTQYF
TRBJ1-2 | TRBV7-9 | - | TRBD1 | TGCGCCAGCAGCTCGAGACAGGGTCCCTATGGCTACACCTTC | CASSSRQGPYGYTF
TRBJ1-5 | TRBV15 | - | - | TGTGCCACCAGCCGTATTAATCAGCCCCAGCATTTT | CATSRINQPQHF
TRBJ2-4 | TRBV27 | - | TRBD1 | TGTGCCAGCAGCCCGACAGGGGACATTCAGTACTTC | CASSPTGDIQYF
TRBJ2-1 | TRBV28 | once | TRBD2 | TGTGCCAGCACCATCAGGACGGGACTATCCTACAATGAGCAGTTCTTC | CASTIRTGLSYNEQFF
TRBJ1-5 | TRBV7-9 | few | - | TGTGCCAGCAGCTTAGGGGGGGGTCAGCCCCAGCATTTT | CASSLGGGQPQHF
TRBJ2-7 | TRBV4-3 | few | TRBD1 | TGCGCCAGCAGCCCTGAGACAGGGGATGGAGGACTCTACGAGCAGTACTTC | CASSPETGDGGLYEQYF
TRBJ2-1 | TRBV5-8 | - | - | TGTGCCAGCAGCTTTCGAGGGAACAATGAGCAGTTCTTC | CASSFRGNNEQFF
TRBJ2-3 | TRBV7-7 | - | - | TGTGCTAGCAGCTTAGGACAGCTAGATACGCAGTATTTT | CASSLGQLDTQYF
TRBJ2-4 | TRBV5-3 | few | - | TGTGCCAGAAGCGGAGTAGCCAAAAACATTCAGTACTTC | CARSGVAKNIQYF
TRBJ1-1 | TRBV11-2 | - | - | TGTGCCAGCAGCTTTCGACAGGACGACACTGAAGCTTTCTTT | CASSFRQDDTEAFF
TRBJ1-5 | TRBV19 | - | TRBD1 | TGTGCCGCGACAGGGAATAGCAATCAGCCCCAGCATTTT | CAATGNSNQPQHF
TRBJ2-7 | TRBV6-6 | - | TRBD1 | TGTGCCAGCAGTAAGACAGGGCCCTACGAGCAGTACTTC | CASSKTGPYEQYF
TRBJ2-1 | TRBV6-5 | - | TRBD1 | TGTGCCAGCAGTTACCTCGACAGGGACTACAATGAGCAGTTCTTC | CASSYLDRDYNEQFF